A selection of T cell receptor beta chains follows, all from one sample in a study of high-grade serous ovarian cancer treatment subgroups. The repertoire was sequenced with immunoSEQ multiplex PCR; TCRdb's copy has only in-frame clones and lacks some. The sample has 4,500 or so clones, about four fifths seen once; the top ten hold 4.9%. What was sequenced was tumor tissue. Source of these receptors: a human donor with high-grade serous ovarian cancer. Both conserved end residues are part of each CDR3. Fields, in order: J gene, clone size, V gene, D gene, CDR3 DNA, CDR3 protein. A D gene is named only where the DNA matches it firmly. Not every row has a clone size; where given, it reads once, few, many or a size class.

>TRBJ2-3|NA|TRBV7-9|TRBD2
TGTGCCAGCAGCCAGTGGACTAGCGGAGATACGCAGTATTTT
CASSQWTSGDTQYF
>TRBJ2-1|NA|TRBV18|NA
TGTGCCAGCTCACCAATACTCCGGAGGGGGAATGAGCAGTTCTTC
CASSPILRRGNEQFF
>TRBJ2-2|NA|TRBV29-1|NA
TGCAGCGCCGGGAAGGGGTCGGACACCGGGGAGCTGTTTTTT
CSAGKGSDTGELFF
>TRBJ2-5|NA|TRBV2|NA
TGTGCCAGCGGCCGGGACCAGGAAGAGACCCAGTACTTC
CASGRDQEETQYF
>TRBJ2-7|NA|TRBV6-6|NA
TGTGCCAGCAGTTACGTGGATTTCGGCTACGAGCAGTACTTC
CASSYVDFGYEQYF
>TRBJ1-1|NA|TRBV10-3|NA
TGTGCCATCAGTACCGAGGGCACTGAAGCTTTCTTT
CAISTEGTEAFF
>TRBJ2-7|NA|TRBV7-9|NA
TGTGCCAGCAGCGAGGACACGTCCTACGAGCAGTACTTC
CASSEDTSYEQYF
>TRBJ2-7|NA|TRBV28|NA
TGTGCCAGCAGTTTAGGGTATGACGAGCAGTACTTC
CASSLGYDEQYF
>TRBJ1-2|NA|TRBV7-8|TRBD1
TGTGCCAGCAGCTCACCCGGACAGGGAGGGGACTATGGCTACACCTTC
CASSSPGQGGDYGYTF
>TRBJ2-2|NA|TRBV9|NA
TGTGCCAGCAGCGCTACTTCCGGGGAGCTGTTTTTT
CASSATSGELFF
>TRBJ1-1|NA|TRBV5-1|NA
TGCGCCAGCAGCTTGGATGTCCGGGGAGACACTGAAGCTTTCTTT
CASSLDVRGDTEAFF
>TRBJ2-7|NA|TRBV30|NA
TGTGCCCTTATATACAAAGGATCCTACGAGCAGTACTTC
CALIYKGSYEQYF
>TRBJ1-2|NA|TRBV18|NA
TGTGCCAGCTCACCTCCGACAGCGACATATGGCTACACCTTC
CASSPPTATYGYTF
>TRBJ2-1|NA|TRBV5-4|TRBD2
TGTGCCAGCATCAGGAGCGGGGGGGCCTACAATGAGCAGTTCTTC
CASIRSGGAYNEQFF
>TRBJ2-6|NA|TRBV6-1|TRBD1
TGTGCCAGCAGTGGCAGGACAGGGGAGAGCTCTGGGGCCAACGTCCTGACTTTC
CASSGRTGESSGANVLTF
>TRBJ1-2|NA|TRBV16|NA
TGTGCCAGCAGCCAATCAGCGATATGGGGCTACACCTTC
CASSQSAIWGYTF
>TRBJ1-2|NA|TRBV7-8|NA
TGTGCCAGCAGCTCGCACTGGCGGGGGGCGGGCGGCTACACCTTC
CASSSHWRGAGGYTF
>TRBJ1-2|NA|TRBV5-6|NA
TGTGCCAGCAGCTTGGTGTCCGGGGGGACCTCTAACTATGGCTACACCTTC
CASSLVSGGTSNYGYTF
>TRBJ2-1|NA|TRBV30|NA
TGTGCCTGGAGTCTTGTGAGGAATGAGCAGTTCTTC
CAWSLVRNEQFF
>TRBJ1-5|NA|TRBV19|NA
TGTGCCAGTAGTCTCTCCGAGCAGCCCCAGCATTTT
CASSLSEQPQHF
>TRBJ2-7|once|TRBV6-5|NA
TGTGCCAGCAGTTTAACGGAGGGGAGTCGGGACGAGCAGTACTTC
CASSLTEGSRDEQYF
>TRBJ1-4|NA|TRBV18|NA
TGTGCCAGCTCGAGGCCTGCGGGGGAAAAACTGTTTTTT
CASSRPAGEKLFF
>TRBJ2-7|NA|TRBV9|TRBD1
TGTGCCAGCAGCGTCCGAGGAGGGACAGGTATGATCTACTTC
CASSVRGGTGMIYF
>TRBJ1-1|NA|TRBV6-5|NA
TGTGCCAGCAGACCCCAGGATGACACTGAAGCTTTCTTT
CASRPQDDTEAFF
>TRBJ2-2|NA|TRBV5-1|TRBD1
TGCGCCAGCAGCTTGACAGGGGTGAACACCGGGGAGCTGTTTTTT
CASSLTGVNTGELFF
>TRBJ2-7|NA|TRBV2|NA
TGTGCCAGCAGTGTGCTCCGGGCCGAGCAGTACTTC
CASSVLRAEQYF
>TRBJ1-2|few|TRBV19|NA
TGTGCCAGTAGTATCAGGGGCAGCACACATGGCTACACCTTC
CASSIRGSTHGYTF
>TRBJ2-1|large|TRBV2|TRBD2
TGTGCCAGCAGTGAAGTACTAGCGGGGGTGCTCAATGAGCAGTTCTTC
CASSEVLAGVLNEQFF
>TRBJ2-3|NA|TRBV7-2|NA
TGTGCCAGCAGCTACCAGGGAGGAGATACGCAGTATTTT
CASSYQGGDTQYF
>TRBJ1-2|NA|TRBV18|NA
TGTGCCAGCTCACCTACACCTCCGCAGGGACAAACTAACTATGGCTACACCTTC
CASSPTPPQGQTNYGYTF
>TRBJ1-5|NA|TRBV19|NA
TGTGCCAGTAGTACCCCGCGGTATAGCAATCAGCCCCAGCATTTT
CASSTPRYSNQPQHF
>TRBJ1-5|NA|TRBV6-6|TRBD1
TGTGCCAGCAGGCAGGGGCCAGGGGGTCGCCATCAGCCCCAGCATTTT
CASRQGPGGRHQPQHF
>TRBJ1-5|NA|TRBV6-6|TRBD1
TGTACCAGCAGTTACCAAGGGGGCGGGAATCAGCCCCAGCATTTT
CTSSYQGGGNQPQHF
>TRBJ2-3|NA|TRBV7-6|NA
TGTGCCAGCAGCTTATCGGCGGTACGTCTCACAGATACGCAGTATTTT
CASSLSAVRLTDTQYF
>TRBJ2-2|NA|TRBV28|NA
TGTGCCAGTGACCCCTCTAGGGTTACCACCGGGGAGCTGTTTTTT
CASDPSRVTTGELFF
>TRBJ1-2|few|TRBV18|NA
TGTGCCAGCTCAAAAGAGGACAGTTTCCTTTATGGCTACACCTTC
CASSKEDSFLYGYTF
>TRBJ1-1|NA|TRBV4-3|TRBD1
TGCGCCAGCAGCCAAGGACAGGGGACTAACACTGAAGCTTTCTTT
CASSQGQGTNTEAFF
>TRBJ2-1|NA|TRBV7-3|TRBD2
TGTGCCAGCAGCTTATACGGGGGGGTTTCTAATGAGCAGTTCTTC
CASSLYGGVSNEQFF
>TRBJ1-3|once|TRBV2|NA
TGTGCCAGCAGTGAAGGTCGGCAGACCTCTGGAAACACCATATATTTT
CASSEGRQTSGNTIYF
>TRBJ1-1|NA|TRBV5-1|TRBD1
TGCGCCAGCAGCTCCACAGGGGACGACACTGAAGCTTTCTTT
CASSSTGDDTEAFF
>TRBJ1-2|NA|TRBV4-2|TRBD1
TGTGCCAGCGGGAGTTTACAGGGGGCCTATGGCTACACCTTC
CASGSLQGAYGYTF
>TRBJ2-3|NA|TRBV2|NA
TGTGCCAGCAGCGCTGGCACAGATACGCAGTATTTT
CASSAGTDTQYF
>TRBJ1-5|NA|TRBV15|NA
TGTGCCACCAGCAGAGAGGGGGGATGGATTGGTCAGCCCCAGCATTTT
CATSREGGWIGQPQHF
>TRBJ1-5|NA|TRBV5-4|NA
TGTGCCAGCAGCTTGGGGGGGAGCAATCAGCCCCAGCATTTT
CASSLGGSNQPQHF
>TRBJ1-2|NA|TRBV19|TRBD1
TGTGCCAGCGAGGGGACAGGGTTCGGAGGCTACACCTTC
CASEGTGFGGYTF
>TRBJ1-5|NA|TRBV19|NA
TGTGCCAGTAGTATTCAAGTTTCAGGAAATCAGCCCCAGCATTTT
CASSIQVSGNQPQHF
>TRBJ2-7|NA|TRBV27|NA
TGTGCCAGCAGTTTTTTAGGGACCACTTACTTC
CASSFLGTTYF
>TRBJ2-1|NA|TRBV27|TRBD2
TGTGCCAGCAGAGCTAGCGGGGGGGCCTTTGAGCAGTTCTTC
CASRASGGAFEQFF
>TRBJ2-3|NA|TRBV4-1|NA
TGCGCCAGCAGCCAAGGACAGGGAGGGGGAGATACGCAGTATTTT
CASSQGQGGGDTQYF
>TRBJ2-3|NA|TRBV10-3|TRBD1
TGTGCCATCAGGCCGGGACAGGGTAACACAGATACGCAGTATTTT
CAIRPGQGNTDTQYF
>TRBJ2-3|NA|TRBV10-1|TRBD2
TGCGCCAGCAGTCGTGTAGCGGGGGCCCTCACAGATACGCAGTATTTT
CASSRVAGALTDTQYF
>TRBJ2-5|NA|TRBV11-2|NA
TGTGCCAGCAGCCCCGTAGGTGGGGGGAACAGTGCGGAGACCCAGTACTTC
CASSPVGGGNSAETQYF
>TRBJ2-7|few|TRBV7-9|NA
TGTGCCAGCAGCTTCCCCGGCAGGGGCTACGAGCAGTACTTC
CASSFPGRGYEQYF